The clone carrying this T cell receptor (beta chain) was recorded a few times. What it recognizes is unknown. Germline CDR1 is SGDLS and CDR2 is YYNGEE. Trimming at V came to 3 bases and at J to 3 bases, leaving 10 bases not matched to a gene. The CDR3 is 18 amino acids. The entry originates in a study of beta chain features in type 1 diabetes. Study overall: In all, approximately 100,000,000 sorted cells from all samples were analyzed.

General study results and limits: TCRB repertoires of naive, central memory and Treg cells appeared more similar among patients than among healthy donors. HLA effects on TCRB rearrangement stayed unresolved here.

What was sequenced were expressed TCRB transcripts, since all of the isolated RNA had been reverse transcribed. Regulatory, naive and central memory T cell samples averaged about 3.5 million reads. Clones were sequenced by immunoSEQ multiplex PCR, and TCRdb holds only the in-frame ones, with some missing. Of 130,000 to 150,000 clones in the sample, around 7% were seen once. This receptor was taken from a woman under 40 in good health. The rearrangement uses TRBV9 and TRBJ2-3; 13 positions agree with TRBD2. The sample was central memory CD4+ T cells from blood. CDR3: CASSAGTSGNSATDTQYF. CDR3 nucleotide sequence: TGTGCCAGCAGCGCTGGGACTAGCGGGAACTCGGCTACAGATACGCAGTATTTT. Together with reference TRBV9 and TRBJ2-3, the CDR3 gives the full variable domain: DSGVTQTPKHLITATGQRVTLRCSPRSGDLSVYWYQQSLDQGLQFLIQYYNGEERAKGNILERFSAQQFPDLHSELNLSSLELGDSALYFCASSAGTSGNSATDTQYFGPGTRLTVL.